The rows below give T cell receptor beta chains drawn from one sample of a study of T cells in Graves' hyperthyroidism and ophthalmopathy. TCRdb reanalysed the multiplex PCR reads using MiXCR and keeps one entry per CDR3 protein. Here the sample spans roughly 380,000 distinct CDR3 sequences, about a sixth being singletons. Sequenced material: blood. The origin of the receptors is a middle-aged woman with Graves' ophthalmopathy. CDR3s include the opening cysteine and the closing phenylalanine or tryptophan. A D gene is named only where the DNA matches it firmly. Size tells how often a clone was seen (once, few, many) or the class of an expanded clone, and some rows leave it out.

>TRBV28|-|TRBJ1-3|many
TGTGCCAGCAGTAATCCACAGGGAGAAGGCTCTGGAAACACCATATATTTT
CASSNPQGEGSGNTIYF
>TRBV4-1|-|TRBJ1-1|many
TGCGCCAGCAGCCCAGGCGGCGGGTTCAGGACTGAAGCTTTCTTT
CASSPGGGFRTEAFF
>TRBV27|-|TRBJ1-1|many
TGTGCCAGCAGTGACAACCTCGGATGGGAAGCTTTCTTT
CASSDNLGWEAFF
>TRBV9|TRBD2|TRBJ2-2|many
TGTGCCAGCAGCGTAGAAGCTAGCGGGAGCACGACCGGGGAGCTGTTTTTT
CASSVEASGSTTGELFF
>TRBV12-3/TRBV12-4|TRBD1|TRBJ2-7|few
TGTGCCAGCAGCCGTGTGACAGGGGGGTACGAGCAGTACTTC
CASSRVTGGYEQYF
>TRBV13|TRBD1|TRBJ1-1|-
TGTGCCAGCAGCTTTACCACAGGGGGCGTCACTGAAGCTTTCTTT
CASSFTTGGVTEAFF
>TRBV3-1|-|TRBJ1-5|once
TGTGCCAGCAGCCAAGCGGGGGCCCTTAGCAATCAGCCCCAGCATTTT
CASSQAGALSNQPQHF
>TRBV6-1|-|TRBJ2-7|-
TGTGCCAGCAGGAACACCGACCGTCACTACGAGCAGTACTTC
CASRNTDRHYEQYF
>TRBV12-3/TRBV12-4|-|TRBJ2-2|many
TGTGCCAGCAGTTTTGGGGTTACCGGGGAGCTGTTTTTT
CASSFGVTGELFF
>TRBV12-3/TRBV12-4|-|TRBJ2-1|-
TGTGCCACAGGGAGTATCGGGATGGGGGACGAGCAGTTCTTC
CATGSIGMGDEQFF
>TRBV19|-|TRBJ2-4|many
TGTGCCAGTACCTTCACAGGTTCCCCTGCCAAAAACATTCAGTACTTC
CASTFTGSPAKNIQYF
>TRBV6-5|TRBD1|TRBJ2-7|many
TGTGCCAGCAGCTCGTCGACAGGGAGCTCCTACGAGCAGTACTTC
CASSSSTGSSYEQYF
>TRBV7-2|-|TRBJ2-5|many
TGTGCCAGCACACTAGGGGGGGCAGAGACCCAGTACTTC
CASTLGGAETQYF
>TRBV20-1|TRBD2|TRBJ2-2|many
TGCAGTGCTAGACCTAGCGGGAGTTTCACCGGGGAGCTGTTTTTT
CSARPSGSFTGELFF
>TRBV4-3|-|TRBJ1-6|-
TGCGCCAGCAGCCAAGTCGGACTCTACAATTCACCCCTCGACTTT
CASSQVGLYNSPLDF
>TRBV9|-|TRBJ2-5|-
TGTGCCAGCAACCCCCCGACTACAAGGCAAGAGACCCAGTACTTC
CASNPPTTRQETQYF
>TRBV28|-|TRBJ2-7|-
TGTGCCAGCCGTCGTCGCCAGGGCTTCTACGAGCAGTACTTC
CASRRRQGFYEQYF
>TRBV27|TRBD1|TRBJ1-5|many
TGTGCCAGCACTTGGGACAGGACTATCAATCAGCCCCAGCATTTT
CASTWDRTINQPQHF
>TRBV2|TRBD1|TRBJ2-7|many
TGTGCCAGCACCATGGACAGGGACGAGCAGTACTTC
CASTMDRDEQYF
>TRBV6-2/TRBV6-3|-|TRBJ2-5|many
TGTGCCAGCAGTTATTACAGGCGCGGAGAGACCCAGTACTTC
CASSYYRRGETQYF
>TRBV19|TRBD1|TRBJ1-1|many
TGTGCCAGTGTACAGGGGGGGTGGACTGAAGCTTTCTTT
CASVQGGWTEAFF
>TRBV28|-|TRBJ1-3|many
TGTGCCAGCGGTCTCTCCCTGATTGCGGTCTCTGGAAACACCATATATTTT
CASGLSLIAVSGNTIYF
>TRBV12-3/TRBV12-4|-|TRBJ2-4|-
TGTGCCAGCAGTTTACTCGGGGCCACCATTCAGTACTTC
CASSLLGATIQYF
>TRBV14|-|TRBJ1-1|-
TGTGCCAGCAGCAGGGTGATTAGTTCTGAAGCTTTCTTT
CASSRVISSEAFF
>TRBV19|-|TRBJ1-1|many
TGTGCCAGTAGGGGGGACTTGATTAACACTGAAGCTTTCTTT
CASRGDLINTEAFF
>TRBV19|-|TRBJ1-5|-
TGTGCCAGTAGTATTGACAGGCTTCATCAGCCCCAGCATTTT
CASSIDRLHQPQHF
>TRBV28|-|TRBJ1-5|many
TGTGCCAGCAGTTTAGCCGGATTAAGCAATCAGCCCCAGCATTTT
CASSLAGLSNQPQHF
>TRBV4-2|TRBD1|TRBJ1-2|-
TGTGCCAGCAGCCCGACAGGGGTGATATCTCTTGACTATGGCTACACCTTC
CASSPTGVISLDYGYTF
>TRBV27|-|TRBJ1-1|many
TGTGCCAGCAGTTCCCTCCGGACACGTAAGAAGGCCACAACTGCTTCTGAAGCTTTCTTT
CASSSLRTRKKATTASEAFF
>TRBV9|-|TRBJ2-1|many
TGTGCCAGCAGTACGTCCGTGGGAGCGAAAAATGAGCAGTTCTTC
CASSTSVGAKNEQFF
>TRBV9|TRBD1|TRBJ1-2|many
TGTGCCAGCAGCGTAGGACAGGGGGATGGCTACACCTTC
CASSVGQGDGYTF
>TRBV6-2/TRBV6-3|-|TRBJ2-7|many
TGTGCCAGCACCATCGACCCGTTCTACGAGCAGTACTTC
CASTIDPFYEQYF
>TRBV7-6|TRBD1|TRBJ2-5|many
TGTGCCAGCAGCTTAGGGATCCAGGGGGTTGGGGAGACCCAGTACTTC
CASSLGIQGVGETQYF
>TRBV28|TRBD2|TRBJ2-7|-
TGTGCCAGCAGTCCGGGACTAGCGGGACGGGAGCAGTACTTC
CASSPGLAGREQYF
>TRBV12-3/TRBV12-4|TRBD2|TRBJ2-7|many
TGTGCCAGCAGGAATAGCGGGAGGGTCTCCTACGAGCAGTACTTC
CASRNSGRVSYEQYF
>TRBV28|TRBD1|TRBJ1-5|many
TGTGCCAGCAGCGGCCGACAGGGTGATTATCAGCCCCAGCATTTT
CASSGRQGDYQPQHF
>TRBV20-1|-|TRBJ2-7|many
TGCAATGCTAGGAGTCCAGTATCCTACGAGCAGTACTTC
CNARSPVSYEQYF
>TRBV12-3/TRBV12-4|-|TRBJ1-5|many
TGTGCCAGCAGGGTCGGGGCGGGCAATCAGCCCCAGCATTTT
CASRVGAGNQPQHF
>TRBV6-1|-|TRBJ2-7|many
TGTGCCAGCACCCTCACCGGGCACTCGGGGGTTCACGAGCAGTACTTC
CASTLTGHSGVHEQYF
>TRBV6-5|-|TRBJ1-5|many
TGTGCCAGCAGTTACCGGGGGGTTTTGGGTCAGCCCCAGCATTTT
CASSYRGVLGQPQHF
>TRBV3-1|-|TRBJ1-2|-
TGTGCCAGCAGCCCGCGAGCCCGAAGTAACTATGGCTGCATCTTC
CASSPRARSNYGCIF
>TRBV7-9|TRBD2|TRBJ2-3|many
TGTGCCAGCAGCTTAGCGCGGGGGTTGAGCACAGATATGCAGTATTTT
CASSLARGLSTDMQYF
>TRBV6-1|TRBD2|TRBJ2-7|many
TGTGCCAGCAGTCAAAGCGGGATGGGAGGGGAGCAGTACTTC
CASSQSGMGGEQYF
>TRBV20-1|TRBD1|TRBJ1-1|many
TGCAGTGCCCAAACAGGGGGCCAAAACACTGAAGCTTTCTTT
CSAQTGGQNTEAFF
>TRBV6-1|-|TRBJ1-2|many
TGTGCCAGCAGTGGTGGCGGGCTATATGGCTACACCTTC
CASSGGGLYGYTF
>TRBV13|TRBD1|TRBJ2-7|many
TGTGCCAGCAGCTTAGCCCGGGTCCGGGACAGCTCCTACGAGCAGTACTTC
CASSLARVRDSSYEQYF
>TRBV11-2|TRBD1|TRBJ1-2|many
TGTGCCAGCAGACAGACAGGGGGCGGCTATGGCTACACCTTC
CASRQTGGGYGYTF
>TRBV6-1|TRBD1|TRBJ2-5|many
TGTGCCAGCAGACAGGGGAAGGGAGAGACCCAGTACTTC
CASRQGKGETQYF